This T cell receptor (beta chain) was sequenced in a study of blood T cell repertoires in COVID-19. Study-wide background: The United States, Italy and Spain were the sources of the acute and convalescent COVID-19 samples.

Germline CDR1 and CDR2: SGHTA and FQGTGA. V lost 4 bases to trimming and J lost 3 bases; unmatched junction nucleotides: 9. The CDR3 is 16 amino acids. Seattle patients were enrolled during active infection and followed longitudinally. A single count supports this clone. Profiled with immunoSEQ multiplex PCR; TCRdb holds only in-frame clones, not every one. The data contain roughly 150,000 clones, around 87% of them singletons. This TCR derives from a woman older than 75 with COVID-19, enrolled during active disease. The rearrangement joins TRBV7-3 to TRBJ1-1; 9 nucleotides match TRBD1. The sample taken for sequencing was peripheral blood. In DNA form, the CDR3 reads TGTGCCAGCAGCTCAGGACAGGGGATGAGGTACACTGAAGCTTTCTTT. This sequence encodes CASSSGQGMRYTEAFF.